This entry lists 8 T cell receptor beta chains sequenced from one sample in a study of cytomegalovirus exposure and HLA in healthy donors. Primers: 60 Vbeta forward and 13 Jbeta reverse. The method was immunoSEQ multiplex PCR; TCRdb's version includes in-frame clones alone and lacks a portion of them. The sample shows some 140,000 clones, around 74% of them seen only once. Sequencing input: PBMCs. These receptors all come from a man between 18 and 29 years old in good health and CMV-seronegative.

This chain joins TRBV7-2 and TRBJ1-1, with 7 bases lining up with TRBD1. Germline-derived CDR1 and CDR2 are SGHTA and FQGNSA. V lost 1 base and J lost 11; bases outside the gene matches: 10. This CDR3 has 14 amino acids. The CDR3 spells CASSLGGRGRRAFF. The DNA for the CDR3 is TGTGCCAGCAGCTTAGGCGGGAGGGGGCGGCGGGCTTTCTTT.

This chain uses TRBV5-8 with TRBJ1-5; 10 nucleotides line up with TRBD1. The CDR3 runs to 16 residues. V lost 3 bases, J lost 2 bases, and 5 bases stayed unmatched. Germline lookup yields CDR1 SGHTS and CDR2 YDEGEE. The CDR3 sequence is CASSYTGTGGNQPQHF. The CDR3 DNA reads TGTGCCAGCAGCTACACCGGGACAGGGGGCAATCAGCCCCAGCATTTT.

This chain joins TRBV29-1 and TRBJ2-4; D is unclear. This CDR3 comprises 15 residues. Trimming removed 3 bases at V and 8 bases at J, with 20 bases between. Germline CDR1 SQVTM, CDR2 ANQGSEA. CDR3 amino acids: CSVEGSGSSLDIQYF. DNA of the CDR3: TGCAGCGTTGAGGGCTCTGGATCCTCTTTAGACATTCAGTACTTC.

This clone showed up just once. The rearrangement uses TRBV13 and TRBJ1-2; maybe TRBD1 (6 bases). Germline V gives CDR1 PRHDT, CDR2 FYEKMQ (reference sequence). V was trimmed by 0 bases and J by 4 bases, leaving 9 bases between them. CDR3 length: 14 residues. The CDR3 sequence: CASSLGQGIYGYTF. As DNA, the CDR3 is TGTGCCAGCAGCTTAGGACAGGGAATCTATGGCTACACCTTC.

The J gene is TRBJ2-5, the V gene TRBV6-4; 13 nucleotides agree with TRBD2. Trimming removed 5 bases from V and 5 bases from J; junction bases left unmatched: 5. CDR3 length: 15 amino acids. CDR1 MRHNA and CDR2 SNTAGT come from the germline V gene. The CDR3, as DNA: TGTGCCAGCAGTCCGACTAGCGGGGGGTTGGAGACCCAGTACTTC. This gives the protein CASSPTSGGLETQYF.

The V and J genes are TRBV13 and TRBJ1-6; the match to TRBD1 covers 7 bases. The CDR3 has 16 amino acids. V was pared by 0 bases and J by 9 bases, with 8 bases of the junction left unmatched. From germline, CDR1 is PRHDT and CDR2 FYEKMQ (reference sequence). The CDR3 DNA reads as TGTGCCAGCAGCTTAGGCGTGGAAGGGGGCGGTTCACCCCTCCACTTT. This sequence encodes CASSLGVEGGGSPLHF.

Of note for this clone: Being one base from a much bigger clone, this may be a read error. V gene TRBV6-1 combines with J gene TRBJ2-7; the match to TRBD2 covers 12 bases. CDR1 MNHNS and CDR2 SASEGT come from the germline V gene. The CDR3 is 15 amino acids. CDR3 nucleotides: TGTGCCAGCAGTGAAGGACTAGCGGGGGCCTACGAGCAGTGCGTC. Translated: CASSEGLAGAYEQCV.

The chain is built from TRBV5-4 and TRBJ1-4; 8 nucleotides align to TRBD1. CDR1 and CDR2 from the germline V gene are SGHNT and YYREEE (reference sequence). J gave up 5 bases and V 4 bases, and 7 bases lay outside the gene matches. The CDR3 sequence is 15 residues long. The CDR3 DNA is TGTGCCAGCAGCAATTTACAGGGGGGGAATGAAAAACTGTTTTTT. Translation: CASSNLQGGNEKLFF.